A selection of T cell receptor beta chains follows, all from one sample in a study of blood T cell repertoires in COVID-19. The repertoire was sequenced with immunoSEQ multiplex PCR; TCRdb's copy has only in-frame clones and lacks some. The table includes around 80,000 clones, more than 80% detected once. Sequenced material: peripheral blood. The origin of the receptors is a woman of 80 years or more with acute or convalescent COVID-19. Both conserved end residues are part of each CDR3. A D gene is named only where the DNA matches it firmly. Clone size is not always given. Where it is, it says once, few, many or a class for expanded clones.

size: NA; length: 13; J: TRBJ2-5; V: TRBV4-2; D: NA; DNA: TGTGCCAGCAGCCAAGGGCAGCAAGAGACCCAGTACTTC; CDR3: CASSQGQQETQYF
size: NA; length: 13; J: TRBJ2-1; V: TRBV7-3; D: NA; DNA: TGTGCCAGCAGCTTAATCGTAGGAGGTGAGCAGTTCTTC; CDR3: CASSLIVGGEQFF
size: NA; length: 14; J: TRBJ2-3; V: TRBV29-1; D: TRBD2; DNA: TGCAGCGTTGTAGGGACTAGCGGCACAGATACGCAGTATTTT; CDR3: CSVVGTSGTDTQYF
size: NA; length: 14; J: TRBJ2-7; V: TRBV7-9; D: TRBD1; DNA: TGTGCCAGCAGCTCCAGGGACAGTTCCTACGAGCAGTACTTC; CDR3: CASSSRDSSYEQYF
size: few; length: 15; J: TRBJ2-1; V: TRBV5-1; D: TRBD2; DNA: TGCGCCAGCAGCCTCAGTAGCGGGAGGTACAATGAGCAGTTCTTC; CDR3: CASSLSSGRYNEQFF
size: few; length: 15; J: TRBJ1-4; V: TRBV7-7; D: NA; DNA: TGTGCTAGCAGCTTTTTAAGGCAAGAGCGTGAAAAACTGTTTTTT; CDR3: CASSFLRQEREKLFF
size: NA; length: 14; J: TRBJ1-5; V: TRBV2; D: TRBD1; DNA: TGTGCCAGCAGTATACAGGGGGCAGGACAGCCCCAGCATTTT; CDR3: CASSIQGAGQPQHF
size: few; length: 14; J: TRBJ2-3; V: TRBV10-1; D: TRBD2; DNA: TGCGCCAGCAGTGTACTAGCGGGAACAGATACGCAGTATTTT; CDR3: CASSVLAGTDTQYF
size: NA; length: 13; J: TRBJ1-4; V: TRBV29-1; D: NA; DNA: TGCAGTGAAACCCGAACCGGGGGTGAAAAACTGTTTTTT; CDR3: CSETRTGGEKLFF
size: NA; length: 14; J: TRBJ2-7; V: TRBV21-1; D: NA; DNA: TGTGCCAGCAGCAGGAGGGACAGTCCCTACGAGCAGTACTTC; CDR3: CASSRRDSPYEQYF
size: NA; length: 17; J: TRBJ1-3; V: TRBV4-2; D: TRBD1; DNA: TGTGCCAGCAGCCAAGATCCCACAGGGGCCCGTGGAAACACCATATATTTT; CDR3: CASSQDPTGARGNTIYF
size: NA; length: 15; J: TRBJ2-1; V: TRBV7-2; D: TRBD2; DNA: TGTGCCAGCAGCTTAGTGACTAGCGGATACAATGAGCAGTTCTTC; CDR3: CASSLVTSGYNEQFF
size: NA; length: 14; J: TRBJ2-7; V: TRBV7-6; D: TRBD1; DNA: TGTGCCAGCAGCTTAGGACAGGGGGCATACGAGCAGTACTTC; CDR3: CASSLGQGAYEQYF
size: few; length: 14; J: TRBJ2-5; V: TRBV5-4; D: TRBD2; DNA: TGTGCCAGCAGCTTGGGGGGGGGAATAGAGACCCAGTACTTC; CDR3: CASSLGGGIETQYF
size: once; length: 17; J: TRBJ2-1; V: TRBV3-1/TRBV3-2; D: TRBD2; DNA: TGTGCCAGCAGCCAAGGCCCGGGACTAGCGGGGTACAATGAGCAGTTCTTC; CDR3: CASSQGPGLAGYNEQFF
size: NA; length: 16; J: TRBJ2-1; V: TRBV3-1/TRBV3-2; D: TRBD2; DNA: TGTGCCAGCAGCCAAGATTCCAGCGGGGGTTTCAATGAGCAGTTCTTC; CDR3: CASSQDSSGGFNEQFF
size: NA; length: 13; J: TRBJ2-3; V: TRBV4-2; D: NA; DNA: TGTGCCAGCAGCCAGAGGCCCACAGATACGCAGTATTTT; CDR3: CASSQRPTDTQYF
size: NA; length: 15; J: TRBJ2-1; V: TRBV18; D: TRBD1; DNA: TGTGCCAGCTCACCACCTACAGGGGCGCGGGATGAGCAGTTCTTC; CDR3: CASSPPTGARDEQFF
size: NA; length: 15; J: TRBJ2-2; V: TRBV5-1; D: TRBD2; DNA: TGCGCCAGCAGCAGGCTAGGCGGGAGTTCCGGGGAGCTGTTTTTT; CDR3: CASSRLGGSSGELFF
size: NA; length: 14; J: TRBJ1-1; V: TRBV5-1; D: NA; DNA: TGCGCCAGCAGCGGCGGGACGGTGAACACTGAAGCTTTCTTT; CDR3: CASSGGTVNTEAFF
size: NA; length: 13; J: TRBJ2-7; V: TRBV7-2; D: NA; DNA: TGTGCCAGCAGCTTACGGTGGGAGCTCGAGCAGTACTTC; CDR3: CASSLRWELEQYF
size: few; length: 13; J: TRBJ2-7; V: TRBV2; D: NA; DNA: TGTGCCAGCAGACCGGACTTGGGCTCCGAGCAGTACTTC; CDR3: CASRPDLGSEQYF
size: NA; length: 16; J: TRBJ2-4; V: TRBV29-1; D: TRBD2; DNA: TGCAGCGTTGAAGACCCCGCGGGGGGGAAAGGAGACATTCAGTACTTC; CDR3: CSVEDPAGGKGDIQYF
size: NA; length: 18; J: TRBJ2-1; V: TRBV21-1; D: NA; DNA: TGTGCCAGCAGCAAAAGGTGGACCGCGGGACTAACCGGCAATGAGCAGTTCTTC; CDR3: CASSKRWTAGLTGNEQFF
size: NA; length: 12; J: TRBJ2-6; V: TRBV2; D: NA; DNA: TGTGCCACCTCCTCTGGGGCCAACGTCCTGACTTTC; CDR3: CATSSGANVLTF
size: few; length: 15; J: TRBJ2-1; V: TRBV7-3; D: NA; DNA: TGTGCCAGCAGCTTAACTGGGCAAGCATGGGATGAGCAGTTCTTC; CDR3: CASSLTGQAWDEQFF
size: few; length: 14; J: TRBJ1-4; V: TRBV5-1; D: TRBD1; DNA: TGCGCCAGCAGCCCCGGGACAGAGAATGAAAAACTGTTTTTT; CDR3: CASSPGTENEKLFF
size: NA; length: 16; J: TRBJ2-5; V: TRBV28; D: TRBD2; DNA: TGTGCCAGCAGCCTAGCGGGAGGCCACTACCAAGAGACCCAGTACTTC; CDR3: CASSLAGGHYQETQYF
size: NA; length: 14; J: TRBJ2-1; V: TRBV18; D: TRBD1; DNA: TGTGCCAGCTCGCCCCAACAGGGGAACAATGAGCAGTTCTTC; CDR3: CASSPQQGNNEQFF
size: NA; length: 16; J: TRBJ2-7; V: TRBV5-1; D: TRBD1; DNA: TGCGCCAGCAGCTTGGCCCCGGACAGGGAGACCTACGAGCAGTACTTC; CDR3: CASSLAPDRETYEQYF
size: NA; length: 16; J: TRBJ2-1; V: TRBV19; D: TRBD2; DNA: TGTGCCAGTAGTACCTACAGCGGGAGACGGTACAATGAGCAGTTCTTC; CDR3: CASSTYSGRRYNEQFF
size: NA; length: 15; J: TRBJ2-7; V: TRBV19; D: TRBD2; DNA: TGTGCCAGTACCAATCTCGTCGGGGGGACCTACGAGCAGTACTTC; CDR3: CASTNLVGGTYEQYF
size: NA; length: 14; J: TRBJ1-2; V: TRBV6-5; D: NA; DNA: TGTGCCAGCAGTTCGAATCGCAGGAACTATGGCTACACCTTC; CDR3: CASSSNRRNYGYTF
size: NA; length: 12; J: TRBJ1-2; V: TRBV6-5; D: NA; DNA: TGTGCCAGCAGTAGCGACGACTATGGCTACACCTTC; CDR3: CASSSDDYGYTF
size: NA; length: 17; J: TRBJ1-6; V: TRBV30; D: NA; DNA: TGTGCCTGGAGTGTAAAGGGGGTACGGTCCTATAATTCACCCCTCCACTTT; CDR3: CAWSVKGVRSYNSPLHF
size: few; length: 13; J: TRBJ1-1; V: TRBV19; D: NA; DNA: TGTGCCACTCCCGACAGGAAGAACACTGAAGCTTTCTTT; CDR3: CATPDRKNTEAFF
size: NA; length: 15; J: TRBJ2-7; V: TRBV5-1; D: TRBD2; DNA: TGCGCCAGCAGCTTCGGTGCGGGAGGGGTCTACGAGCAGTACTTC; CDR3: CASSFGAGGVYEQYF
size: few; length: 13; J: TRBJ2-7; V: TRBV11-2; D: NA; DNA: TGTGCCAGCACCAACCAGGGGCCCTACGAGCAGTACTTC; CDR3: CASTNQGPYEQYF
size: NA; length: 13; J: TRBJ1-6; V: TRBV19; D: NA; DNA: TGTGCCAGTATGCGGGGAGGGGGTTCACCCCTCCACTTT; CDR3: CASMRGGGSPLHF
size: NA; length: 17; J: TRBJ2-2; V: TRBV11-2; D: TRBD2; DNA: TGTGCCAGCAGCCCCGGGCGGAGCGGGGACGACACCGGGGAGCTGTTTTTT; CDR3: CASSPGRSGDDTGELFF
size: NA; length: 11; J: TRBJ2-1; V: TRBV14; D: NA; DNA: TGTGCCAGCAGCCAAATACCGCAAAAGCTCTTC; CDR3: CASSQIPQKLF
size: NA; length: 13; J: TRBJ2-3; V: TRBV7-3; D: NA; DNA: TGTGCCAGCAGGGGGGGAAGCACAGATACGCAGTATTTT; CDR3: CASRGGSTDTQYF
size: once; length: 13; J: TRBJ2-5; V: TRBV6-6; D: NA; DNA: TGTGCCAGCAGTTACTCGCCCCAGGAGGCCCAGTACTTC; CDR3: CASSYSPQEAQYF
size: NA; length: 15; J: TRBJ2-3; V: TRBV11-3; D: TRBD2; DNA: TGTGCCAGCAGCTCCCTAGCGGGGGGGGGCAATACGCAGTATTTT; CDR3: CASSSLAGGGNTQYF
size: once; length: 15; J: TRBJ1-1; V: TRBV2; D: NA; DNA: TGTGCCAGCAGTGAAGGGGGCTGGGTGAACACTGAAGCTTTCTTT; CDR3: CASSEGGWVNTEAFF
size: few; length: 13; J: TRBJ2-1; V: TRBV7-2; D: NA; DNA: TGTGCCAGCAGTTTCCTAGAGAACAATGAGCAGTTCTTC; CDR3: CASSFLENNEQFF
size: NA; length: 14; J: TRBJ2-1; V: TRBV6-5; D: TRBD1; DNA: TGTGCCAGCAGTAACGGACAGGGGAGCAATGAGCAGTTCTTC; CDR3: CASSNGQGSNEQFF
size: once; length: 15; J: TRBJ1-5; V: TRBV2; D: NA; DNA: TGTGCCAGCAGTGAGCGTCAGGGCGGCAATCAGCCCCAGCATTTT; CDR3: CASSERQGGNQPQHF
size: NA; length: 14; J: TRBJ2-5; V: TRBV6-5; D: NA; DNA: TGTGCCAGCAGTACCCCTAGCGAGAGGGAGACCCAGTACTTC; CDR3: CASSTPSERETQYF
size: NA; length: 14; J: TRBJ2-5; V: TRBV3-1/TRBV3-2; D: TRBD1; DNA: TGTGCCAGCAGCCCTGGACAGGCACAAGAGACCCAGTACTTC; CDR3: CASSPGQAQETQYF
size: NA; length: 15; J: TRBJ2-3; V: TRBV3-1/TRBV3-2; D: TRBD2; DNA: TGTGCCAGCAGCCGAAGACTAGCGGGGTCAGATACGCAGTATTTT; CDR3: CASSRRLAGSDTQYF
size: NA; length: 14; J: TRBJ2-6; V: TRBV6-6; D: NA; DNA: TGTGCCAGCACTCAGGACTCTGGGGCCAACGTCCTGACTTTC; CDR3: CASTQDSGANVLTF
size: NA; length: 15; J: TRBJ2-7; V: TRBV18; D: NA; DNA: TGTGCCAGCTCACCACGGACAGCTAGCTCCTACGAGCAGTACTTC; CDR3: CASSPRTASSYEQYF